Each of the 31 T cell receptor beta chains below was sequenced from the same sample in a study of T cell responses to AZD1222 COVID-19 vaccine. Clones were sequenced by immunoSEQ multiplex PCR, and TCRdb holds only the in-frame ones, with some missing. The data hold about 160,000 clones, with about 91% observed a single time. Sequences were derived from peripheral blood, sampled on day 0 of MenACWY control vaccination. The receptors stem from an adult in good health.

The chain carries TRBV27 and TRBJ2-3; TRBD2 matches 7 bases. The CDR3 has 15 residues. The V gene's germline CDR1 is MNHEY and CDR2 SMNVEV (reference sequence). Losses at the gene ends were 5 bases for V and 3 bases for J; bases not matched to a gene: 8. The CDR3 sequence: CASSVRGSGTDTQYF. CDR3 nucleotide sequence: TGTGCCAGCAGTGTACGCGGGAGTGGGACAGATACGCAGTATTTT.

This clone has more than one count but fewer than ten. J is TRBJ2-1 and V is TRBV14; D not resolved. There are 16 residues in the CDR3. V lost 0 bases to trimming and J lost 0 bases, with 9 bases between them. CDR1 is SGHDN, CDR2 FVKESK, per germline. CDR3 loop: CASSQERQSSYNEQFF. The DNA for the CDR3 is TGTGCCAGCAGCCAAGAGCGACAAAGCTCCTACAATGAGCAGTTCTTC.

The chain recombines TRBV7-2 with TRBJ2-7; TRBD1 is a possible D gene (6 bases). Trimming stripped 1 base from V and 4 bases from J, with 11 bases between. The CDR3 has 14 residues. Per germline, CDR1 SGHTA and CDR2 FQGNSA. In nucleotides, the CDR3 is TGTGCCAGCAGCTTAGGAGGGGGATCTTACGAGCAGTACTTC. As protein: CASSLGGGSYEQYF. Based on the CDR3 plus reference TRBV7-2 and TRBJ2-7, the full variable domain is GAGVSQSPSNKVTEKGKDVELRCDPISGHTALYWYRQSLGQGLEFLIYFQGNSAPDKSGLPSDRFSAERTGGSVSTLTIQRTQQEDSAVYLCASSLGGGSYEQYFGPGTRLTVT.

This clone showed up just once. The chain recombines TRBV5-6 with TRBJ1-4; D is unresolved. The germline V gene encodes CDR1 SGHDT and CDR2 YYEEEE. The CDR3 length is 14 residues. V lost 0 bases and J 12 bases, leaving 15 bases between the germline ends. CDR3 residues: CASSLEGSQRQLFF. In DNA form, the CDR3 reads TGTGCCAGCAGCTTGGAGGGCAGTCAACGGCAACTGTTTTTT.

This sequence joins TRBV15 and TRBJ1-2, with no clear D. Per the germline V gene, CDR1 is LNHNV and CDR2 is YYDKDF (reference sequence). The V end lost 0 bases, the J end lost 9 bases, and 14 bases lay between the germline ends. This CDR3 is 14 amino acids long. Written as DNA, the CDR3 is TGTGCCACCAGCAGAGAAATTCTCGGGGAAAGCTACACCTTC. Translating gives CATSREILGESYTF.

V usage is TRBV5-1 and J usage is TRBJ1-1, with D hard to call. Germline V gene sequence: CDR1 SGHRS, CDR2 YFSETQ. Deletions cut 5 bases from V and 0 bases from J, with 11 bases between. This CDR3 spans 14 amino acids. The CDR3 DNA is TGCGCCAGCAGTTCCTTCGGAGTGAACACTGAAGCTTTCTTT. It yields the protein CASSSFGVNTEAFF.

The V gene is TRBV9, the J gene TRBJ1-1, with a tentative D call TRBD1 (5 bases). The CDR3 length is 14 residues. Germline V lookup: CDR1 SGDLS, CDR2 YYNGEE. V lost 4 bases, J lost 4 bases, and 14 bases lay in between. The CDR3 here is CASSPGHLPTEAFF. The DNA for the CDR3 is TGTGCCAGCAGCCCAGGACACCTCCCCACTGAAGCTTTCTTT. Based on the CDR3 plus reference TRBV9 and TRBJ1-1, the full variable domain is DSGVTQTPKHLITATGQRVTLRCSPRSGDLSVYWYQQSLDQGLQFLIQYYNGEERAKGNILERFSAQQFPDLHSELNLSSLELGDSALYFCASSPGHLPTEAFFGQGTRLTVV.

The rearrangement uses TRBV9 and TRBJ1-1; D unresolved. The V and J ends lost 3 bases and 7 bases respectively, with 10 bases between them. The V gene's germline CDR1 is SGDLS and CDR2 YYNGEE. The CDR3 is 12 residues long. The CDR3, as DNA: TGTGCCAGCAGCGATGCGTACGGTGAAGCTTTCTTT. Its protein is CASSDAYGEAFF.

V usage is TRBV2 and J usage is TRBJ2-1; D not resolved. V lost 7 bases, J lost 3 bases, and 7 bases lay in between. This CDR3 has 12 residues. Germline values: CDR1 SNHLY, CDR2 FYNNEI. The CDR3 DNA reads TGTGCCAGCAAAGCCTACTACAATGAGCAGTTCTTC. Translating gives CASKAYYNEQFF.

This chain uses TRBV12-3 or TRBV12-4 with TRBJ1-2; 7 nucleotides agree with TRBD1. The junction had 6 bases not matched to a gene; V was cut back by 6 bases and J by 5 bases. The CDR3 spans 13 residues. The CDR3 bases are TGTGCCAGCAGCCCGGACAGGTCGTATGGCTACACCTTC. Translation: CASSPDRSYGYTF.

The chain carries TRBV30 and TRBJ1-6; D remains ambiguous. Germline V CDR1 and CDR2: GTSNPN, SVGIG (reference sequence). V dropped 5 bases and J dropped 11 bases, with 13 bases sitting between them. The CDR3 is made up of 12 amino acids. The CDR3 here is CAWGENGAPLHF. The CDR3 DNA reads TGTGCCTGGGGGGAAAACGGAGCACCCCTCCACTTT.

This chain connects TRBV27 to TRBJ2-7, with 11 positions matching TRBD1. With V trimmed by 3 bases and J by 6 bases, 4 bases remained unmatched. CDR3 length equals 14 residues. Germline CDR1 is MNHEY and CDR2 is SMNVEV (reference sequence). The CDR3 DNA is TGTGCCAGCAGTTTCCGGACAGGGGGCCGCGAGCAGTACTTC. As protein: CASSFRTGGREQYF.

The J gene is TRBJ2-5, the V gene TRBV13; TRBD2 matches 9 bases. V shed 5 bases, J shed 0 bases, and the junction held 7 bases outside the gene matches. Germline V gene lookup returns CDR1 PRHDT and CDR2 FYEKMQ (reference sequence). The CDR3 has 16 residues. The chain's CDR3 is CASSRGLASYQETQYF. CDR3 nucleotides: TGTGCCAGCAGCCGAGGACTAGCGTCGTACCAAGAGACCCAGTACTTC.

The chain joins TRBV11-3 to TRBJ2-7, with D perhaps assigned TRBD1 or TRBD2 (5 bases each). V was shortened by 2 bases and J by 3 bases, with 14 bases between the two germline ends. The CDR3 has 15 residues. Germline lookup yields CDR1 SGHNT and CDR2 YENEEA. In nucleotides, the CDR3 is TGTGCCAGCAGCTTACCAGGGACCTTTCGCTACGAGCAGTACTTC. It translates to CASSLPGTFRYEQYF.

The V and J genes are TRBV9 and TRBJ1-3; a weak D match, TRBD1 (5 bases). The CDR3 runs 14 residues. Looked up from germline, CDR1 is SGDLS and CDR2 is YYNGEE. Trimming removed 2 bases at V and 4 bases at J, with 10 bases between. The CDR3 sequence is CASSVGTPGNTIYF. The DNA of the CDR3 is TGTGCCAGCAGCGTCGGGACGCCCGGAAACACCATATATTTT.

V gene TRBV19 combines with J gene TRBJ2-1; possibly TRBD2 for D (5 bases). Deletions cut 3 bases from V and 3 bases from J, with 15 bases between. Germline V gene data show CDR1 as LNHDA and CDR2 as SQIVND (reference sequence). The CDR3 has 16 residues. CDR3 coding DNA: TGTGCCAGTAGTATGATGGTGGCGGGTTTCTACAATGAGCAGTTCTTC. This encodes CASSMMVAGFYNEQFF.

The chain joins TRBV7-6 to TRBJ2-7; weak D call: TRBD1 (5 bases). Germline loops: CDR1 SGHVS, CDR2 FNYEAQ. Deletions cut 8 bases from V and 0 bases from J, with 17 bases between. The CDR3 totals 15 residues. Here the CDR3 DNA reads TGTGCCAGCGGCAACTACAGGTTTAGCTCCTACGAGCAGTACTTC. The encoded protein is CASGNYRFSSYEQYF.

The V gene is TRBV30, the J gene TRBJ1-6; D gene uncertain. This CDR3 is built from 18 residues. V shed 1 base and J shed 0 bases, with 16 bases lying between them. CDR1 is GTSNPN and CDR2 is SVGIG in the germline V gene (reference sequence). CDR3 sequence (DNA): TGTGCCTGGAGTGCCCAGACCGGGCTTAGCTCCTATAATTCACCCCTCCACTTT. This sequence encodes CAWSAQTGLSSYNSPLHF.

The rearrangement joins TRBV5-1 to TRBJ2-7; 7 bases are shared with TRBD2. Trimming removed 3 bases from V and 5 bases from J; junction bases left unmatched: 8. In germline, CDR1 is SGHRS, CDR2 YFSETQ. CDR3 length equals 14 residues. DNA of the CDR3: TGCGCCAGCAGCTACATGACTAGCAGCGACGAGCAGTACTTC. Its translation is CASSYMTSSDEQYF.

This rearrangement joins TRBV9 to TRBJ2-3; 7 nucleotides match TRBD1. With 2 bases clipped from V and 0 bases from J, the junction kept 3 bases outside the gene matches. The CDR3 has 15 amino acids. The germline CDR1 and CDR2 sequences are SGDLS and YYNGEE. As DNA, the CDR3 is TGTGCCAGCAGCGTCGGGACAGCTAGCACAGATACGCAGTATTTT. This sequence encodes CASSVGTASTDTQYF.

The chain carries TRBV28 and TRBJ1-1; D is possibly TRBD1 (5 bases). Germline lookup yields CDR1 MDHEN and CDR2 SYDVKM. The CDR3 loop spans 12 amino acids. With 8 bases removed from V and 4 bases from J, the gap between germline ends came to 11 bases. The CDR3 here is CASRVGVTEAFF. CDR3 coding DNA: TGTGCCAGCCGGGTGGGGGTCACTGAAGCTTTCTTT.

The CDR3 DNA reads TGTGCCAGCAGCTTATTAGCTTACAATGAGCAGTTCTTC. Residues: CASSLLAYNEQFF. This chain connects TRBV7-3 to TRBJ2-1; D remains ambiguous. The CDR3 length is 13 residues. Trimming took off 2 bases at V and 4 bases at J, with 6 bases between the two ends. Germline CDR1 and CDR2: SGHTA and FQGTGA.

J is TRBJ1-1 and V is TRBV2; 8 nucleotides line up with TRBD1. This CDR3 is 16 amino acids long. The germline V gene encodes CDR1 SNHLY and CDR2 FYNNEI. The V segment lost 6 bases and the J segment 2 bases; nucleotides outside the gene matches: 11. The DNA of the CDR3 is TGTGCCAGCAGGGAATTTACCGGGACAGGAAACACTGAAGCTTTCTTT. It specifies CASREFTGTGNTEAFF.

This clone was detected a few times. As DNA, the CDR3 is TGTGCCAGCAGTCCGACCCCGCGGGACACTGAAGCTTTCTTT. Encoded protein: CASSPTPRDTEAFF. This sequence joins TRBV5-4 and TRBJ1-1; D ambiguous. Trimming removed 5 bases at V and 3 bases at J, with 14 bases between. The CDR3 loop spans 14 amino acids. In germline, CDR1 is SGHNT, CDR2 YYREEE (reference sequence).

The chain employs TRBV30 and TRBJ1-5; unclear D gene. V gave up 0 bases and J gave up 6 bases, with 12 bases separating them. CDR3 length: 14 amino acids. CDR1 and CDR2 from the germline V gene are GTSNPN and SVGIG (reference sequence). The CDR3 reads CAWSVGRAGQPQHF. The CDR3 DNA reads TGTGCCTGGAGTGTCGGAAGGGCAGGTCAGCCCCAGCATTTT.

The rearrangement links TRBV19 to TRBJ2-7; D unresolved. From germline, CDR1 is LNHDA and CDR2 SQIVND (reference sequence). This CDR3 is 14 amino acids long. Between the trimmed V and J ends, which lost 3 bases and 1 base, there was a span of 10 bases. CDR3 DNA sequence: TGTGCCAGTAGTATCCGAAGCAGTTCCTACGAGCAGTACTTC. This sequence encodes CASSIRSSSYEQYF. Supplemented by reference TRBV19 and TRBJ2-7, the full variable domain reads DGGITQSPKYLFRKEGQNVTLSCEQNLNHDAMYWYRQDPGQGLRLIYYSQIVNDFQKGDIAEGYSVSREKKESFPLTVTSAQKNPTAFYLCASSIRSSSYEQYFGPGTRLTVT.

This chain connects TRBV5-8 to TRBJ1-1; possible D gene TRBD1, 5 bases. V gave up 0 bases and J gave up 0 bases, with 9 bases separating them. CDR1 and CDR2 (germline): SGHTS, YDEGEE. The CDR3 runs to 15 residues. CDR3 in amino acids: CASSLGQLMNTEAFF. The CDR3 coding sequence is TGTGCCAGCAGCTTGGGACAGCTTATGAACACTGAAGCTTTCTTT.

The chain uses TRBV19 and TRBJ1-5, with 8 bases fitting TRBD1. The ends lost 4 bases at V and 6 bases at J; junction bases unmatched: 8. Germline V CDR1 and CDR2: LNHDA, SQIVND (reference sequence). The CDR3 sequence is 15 residues long. The CDR3 reads CASSTDRVRFQPQHF. CDR3 in DNA: TGTGCCAGTAGTACGGACAGGGTGCGGTTTCAGCCCCAGCATTTT.

This sequence joins TRBV14 and TRBJ1-2, with D possibly TRBD1 on 6 matching bases. CDR3 length equals 15 residues. Germline V lookup: CDR1 SGHDN, CDR2 FVKESK. V lost 4 bases, J lost 7 bases, and 19 bases lay in between. CDR3 amino acids: CASSPQAGGRLGYTF. The DNA of the CDR3 is TGTGCCAGCAGCCCGCAGGCTGGGGGGCGCCTTGGCTACACCTTC. The full variable domain, completed using reference TRBV14 and TRBJ1-2, is EAGVTQFPSHSVIEKGQTVTLRCDPISGHDNLYWYRRVMGKEIKFLLHFVKESKQDESGMPNNRFLAERTGGTYSTLKVQPAELEDSGVYFCASSPQAGGRLGYTFGSGTRLTVV.

The chain employs TRBV7-8 and TRBJ1-1, with D maybe TRBD1 (6 bases). Germline V gives CDR1 SGHVS, CDR2 FQNEAQ. This CDR3 has 16 residues. The ends were cut back, 1 base at V and 10 bases at J, with 22 bases in the middle. The CDR3 DNA sequence: TGTGCCAGCAGCTTAGAGCCCCCAACGGGGGCTGGGGTAGCTTTCTTT. It translates to CASSLEPPTGAGVAFF.

The gene calls are TRBV27 and TRBJ2-2; D possibly corresponds to TRBD1 (6 bases). Germline loops: CDR1 MNHEY, CDR2 SMNVEV (reference sequence). The CDR3 has 16 residues. V was trimmed by 5 bases and J by 3 bases, leaving 16 bases between them. CDR3 loop: CASSQIGGAYTGELFF. The CDR3 DNA sequence: TGTGCCAGCAGTCAAATAGGGGGTGCGTACACCGGGGAGCTGTTTTTT.